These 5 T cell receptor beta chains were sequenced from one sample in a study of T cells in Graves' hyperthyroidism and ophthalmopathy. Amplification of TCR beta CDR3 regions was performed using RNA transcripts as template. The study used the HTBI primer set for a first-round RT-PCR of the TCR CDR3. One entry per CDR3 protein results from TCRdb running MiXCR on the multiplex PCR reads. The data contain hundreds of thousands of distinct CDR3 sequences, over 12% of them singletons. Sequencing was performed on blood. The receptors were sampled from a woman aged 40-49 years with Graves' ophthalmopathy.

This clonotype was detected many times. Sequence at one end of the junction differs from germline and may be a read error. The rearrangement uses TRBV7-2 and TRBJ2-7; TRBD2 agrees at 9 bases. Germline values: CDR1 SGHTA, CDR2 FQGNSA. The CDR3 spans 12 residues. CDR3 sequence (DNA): TGTGCCAGCAGCTTAAAGGGTAGCGGGAGAATTTTC. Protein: CASSLKGSGRIF.

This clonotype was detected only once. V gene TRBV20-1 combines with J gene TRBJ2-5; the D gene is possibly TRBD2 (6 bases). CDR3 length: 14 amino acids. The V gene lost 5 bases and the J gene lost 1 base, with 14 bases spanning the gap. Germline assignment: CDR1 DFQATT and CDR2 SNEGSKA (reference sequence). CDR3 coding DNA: TGCAGTGCTCCAAGGGGAGGCTCCCAAGAGACCCAGTACTTC. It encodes CSAPRGGSQETQYF.

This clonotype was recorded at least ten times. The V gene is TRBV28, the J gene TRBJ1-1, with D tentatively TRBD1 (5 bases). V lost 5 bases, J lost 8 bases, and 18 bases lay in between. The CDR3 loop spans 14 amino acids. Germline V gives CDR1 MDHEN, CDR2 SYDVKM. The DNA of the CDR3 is TGTGCCAGCAGTCCCCCCCTTGGGGCATCGGAAGCTTTCTTT. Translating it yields CASSPPLGASEAFF.

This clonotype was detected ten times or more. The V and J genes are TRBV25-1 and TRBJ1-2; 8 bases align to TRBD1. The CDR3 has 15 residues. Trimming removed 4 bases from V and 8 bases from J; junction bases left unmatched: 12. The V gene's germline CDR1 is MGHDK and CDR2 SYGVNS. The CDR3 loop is CASSASRGRMEGYTF. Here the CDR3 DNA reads TGTGCCAGCAGTGCGAGCAGGGGGCGCATGGAAGGCTACACCTTC.

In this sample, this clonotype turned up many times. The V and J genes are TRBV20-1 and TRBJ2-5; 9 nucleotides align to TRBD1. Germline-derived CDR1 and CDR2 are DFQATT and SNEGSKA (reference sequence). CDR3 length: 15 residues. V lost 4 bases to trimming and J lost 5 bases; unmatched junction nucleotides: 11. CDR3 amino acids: CSATGTGSFGETQYF. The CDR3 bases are TGCAGTGCTACCGGGACAGGGTCTTTTGGGGAGACCCAGTACTTC.